These 23 T cell receptor beta chains originate from one sample sequenced in a study of blood T cell repertoires in COVID-19. Only in-frame clones appear in the TCRdb table, and some are missing; sequencing was by immunoSEQ multiplex PCR. The data contain 300,000 to 450,000 clones, around 90% of them singletons. The sample comprised peripheral blood. These TCRs come from a human donor in a cohort sampled during active COVID-19.

The J gene is TRBJ2-5, the V gene TRBV15; 8 nucleotides align to TRBD2. Germline CDR1 is LNHNV and CDR2 is YYDKDF (reference sequence). The CDR3 is made up of 17 amino acids. V lost 8 bases, J lost 5 bases, and 19 bases stayed unmatched. In DNA, the CDR3 is TGTGCCACCCGAACCTCGTTTTCAGCGGGGGAGGGGGAGACCCAGTACTTC. It specifies CATRTSFSAGEGETQYF.

In nucleotides, the CDR3 is TGTGCCAGCCGTAAAACAAGACAGGTTAGCACAGATACGCAGTATTTT. This gives the protein CASRKTRQVSTDTQYF. The chain links TRBV19 to TRBJ2-3, with D perhaps matching TRBD1 (6 bases). V was trimmed by 9 bases and J by 0 bases, leaving 19 bases between them. In germline, CDR1 is LNHDA, CDR2 SQIVND (reference sequence). The CDR3 loop spans 16 amino acids.

This chain uses TRBV20-1 with TRBJ1-3; D may be TRBD1 (5 bases). Trimming left V 3 bases short and J 2 bases short, with 8 bases between. The CDR3 has 13 amino acids. Germline CDR1 is DFQATT and CDR2 is SNEGSKA (reference sequence). The CDR3 DNA reads as TGCAGTGCTAGTCGGGGGGCTGGAAACACCATATATTTT. Translated, it gives CSASRGAGNTIYF.

The V gene is TRBV30, the J gene TRBJ2-4; 12 nucleotides agree with TRBD2. The CDR3 covers 17 residues. From germline, CDR1 is GTSNPN and CDR2 SVGIG (reference sequence). J gave up 0 bases and V 2 bases, and 5 bases lay outside the gene matches. The CDR3: CAWSSLAGGLAKNIQYF. CDR3 bases: TGTGCCTGGAGTTCTCTAGCGGGAGGGTTAGCCAAAAACATTCAGTACTTC.

The V gene is TRBV7-9, the J gene TRBJ1-1; D gene unclear. The CDR3 has 13 amino acids. The V end lost 5 bases, the J end lost 1 base, and 8 bases lay between the germline ends. Germline CDR1 SEHNR, CDR2 FQNEAQ (reference sequence). CDR3 nucleotide sequence: TGTGCCAGCAGCGCCCGCAGGAACACTGAAGCTTTCTTT. Translated, it gives CASSARRNTEAFF.

The chain carries TRBV5-1 and TRBJ1-2, with a weak D call TRBD1 (6 bases). From germline, CDR1 is SGHRS and CDR2 YFSETQ. This CDR3 region has 16 residues. The V gene lost 0 bases and the J gene lost 2 bases, with 14 bases spanning the gap. CDR3 in DNA: TGCGCCAGCAGCTTGGGGTCCCAGGGGACAAACTATGGCTACACCTTC. It is translated as CASSLGSQGTNYGYTF.

A few counts support this clone. The rearrangement joins TRBV4-1 to TRBJ1-2; D is perhaps TRBD1 (5 bases). CDR1 is MGHRA and CDR2 is YSYEKL in the germline V gene. This CDR3 has 14 amino acids. With 3 bases removed from V and 4 bases from J, the gap between germline ends came to 12 bases. The chain's CDR3 is CASSQFGHSYGYTF. DNA for the CDR3: TGCGCCAGCAGCCAGTTCGGACATAGCTATGGCTACACCTTC.

The chain carries TRBV19 and TRBJ2-2; 8 bases align to TRBD1. J gave up 5 bases and V 5 bases, and 16 bases lay outside the gene matches. The CDR3 has 18 amino acids. The germline V gene encodes CDR1 LNHDA and CDR2 SQIVND (reference sequence). CDR3 coding DNA: TGTGCCAGTAGTCCGTTGGCTCCCGGACAGGGCAGAACCGGGGAGCTGTTTTTT. Translated, it gives CASSPLAPGQGRTGELFF.

The chain joins TRBV6-4 to TRBJ2-1; D unclear. Germline lookup yields CDR1 MRHNA and CDR2 SNTAGT. The CDR3 runs to 15 residues. V was pared by 2 bases and J by 9 bases, with 17 bases between. This CDR3 is CASSDPLYRGGEQFF. The CDR3 DNA reads as TGTGCCAGCAGTGACCCCTTGTACCGAGGTGGTGAGCAGTTCTTC.

The V call is TRBV7-8, the J call TRBJ2-6; tentatively, D is TRBD2 (7 bases). Trimming removed 5 bases from V and 0 bases from J, with 20 bases in between. Germline CDR1 is SGHVS and CDR2 is FQNEAQ. The CDR3 totals 19 residues. CDR3 DNA: TGTGCCAGCAGCCCCGGGGGGCAGGGTTTTAGCTCTGGGGCCAACGTCCTGACTTTC. It is translated as CASSPGGQGFSSGANVLTF.

The chain couples TRBV4-1 to TRBJ1-2; 8 nucleotides agree with TRBD1. Losses at the gene ends were 1 base for V and 2 bases for J; bases not matched to a gene: 6. The CDR3 loop spans 16 amino acids. Germline assignment: CDR1 MGHRA and CDR2 YSYEKL. This chain's CDR3 is CASSQGAQGANYGYTF. Written as DNA, the CDR3 is TGCGCCAGCAGCCAAGGGGCGCAGGGGGCGAACTATGGCTACACCTTC.

The rearrangement uses TRBV2 and TRBJ2-5; 10 bases line up with TRBD2. J lost 3 bases, V lost 8 bases, and 6 bases had no gene match. The length of the CDR3 is 14 residues. From germline, CDR1 is SNHLY and CDR2 FYNNEI. The CDR3 DNA follows: TGTGCCAGCGGAGGGACTAGCGAAGAAGAGACCCAGTACTTC. It encodes CASGGTSEEETQYF.

The chain couples TRBV28 to TRBJ2-1; possibly TRBD2 for D (6 bases). CDR3 length: 15 residues. Germline V gene data show CDR1 as MDHEN and CDR2 as SYDVKM. The germline V and J ends were trimmed by 10 bases and 4 bases, with 20 bases remaining between them. CDR3 sequence: CATLVASDSYNEQFF. DNA of the CDR3: TGTGCCACCCTAGTAGCTAGCGATTCGTACAATGAGCAGTTCTTC.

This sequence joins TRBV12-5 and TRBJ1-5; 10 bases align to TRBD1. This CDR3 is built from 16 residues. After removal of 0 bases from V and 6 bases from J, the junction contained 5 bases not matched to a gene. The V gene's germline CDR1 is LGHNT and CDR2 FRNRAP. CDR3 sequence: CASGLVLDRGGQPQHF. CDR3 in DNA: TGTGCTAGTGGTTTGGTACTGGACAGGGGGGGTCAGCCCCAGCATTTT.

This clone has only one observation. This chain uses TRBV3-1 (or the pseudogene TRBV3-2) with TRBJ2-2; possible D gene TRBD1, 5 bases. The CDR3 is made up of 17 amino acids. Looked up from germline, CDR1 is LGHDT and CDR2 is YNNKEL (reference sequence). Trimming left V 1 base short and J 1 base short, with 13 bases between. The DNA of the CDR3 is TGTGCCAGCAGCCAAGGTCGGTGGGGCTTGAACACCGGGGAGCTGTTTTTT. Translated, it gives CASSQGRWGLNTGELFF.

The count of this clone is one. The gene calls are TRBV6-6 and TRBJ2-7; no reliable D call. Germline CDR1 and CDR2: MNHNY and SVGAGI (reference sequence). Between the trimmed V and J ends, which lost 2 bases and 0 bases, there was a span of 8 bases. The CDR3 runs to 14 residues. The CDR3, as DNA: TGTGCCAGCAGTTACCGCGTTGGCTCCTACGAGCAGTACTTC. Its translation: CASSYRVGSYEQYF.

Only a few counts were recorded for this clone. This chain connects TRBV13 to TRBJ1-6; 7 bases are a match to TRBD1. In germline, CDR1 is PRHDT, CDR2 FYEKMQ (reference sequence). V lost 5 bases, J lost 7 bases, and 8 bases stayed unmatched. The CDR3 covers 15 residues. Written as DNA, the CDR3 is TGTGCCAGCAGCGAAGGGGACAGCTTAAATTCACCCCTCCACTTT. It encodes CASSEGDSLNSPLHF.

This chain joins TRBV19 and TRBJ2-1; 10 bases are a match to TRBD2. After removal of 2 bases from V and 7 bases from J, the junction contained 5 bases not matched to a gene. The CDR3 totals 15 residues. Germline V gene lookup returns CDR1 LNHDA and CDR2 SQIVND (reference sequence). CDR3 loop: CASSISSGGHNEQFF. In nucleotides, the CDR3 is TGTGCCAGTAGTATATCTAGCGGGGGCCATAATGAGCAGTTCTTC.

The gene calls are TRBV24-1 and TRBJ2-3; 8 nucleotides align to TRBD2. V lost 1 base, J lost 2 bases, and 1 base stayed unmatched. CDR1 and CDR2 from the germline V gene are KGHDR and SFDVKD. The CDR3 contains 15 residues. The CDR3 bases are TGTGCCACCAGTGATTTAGCGGGAGACACAGATACGCAGTATTTT. Translated: CATSDLAGDTDTQYF.

Turning to this clone: Other DNA sequences in this sample translate to the same CDR3. This chain connects TRBV3-1 (or the pseudogene TRBV3-2) to TRBJ2-5; tentatively, D is TRBD2 (5 bases). The V end lost 0 bases, the J end lost 4 bases, and 9 bases lay between the germline ends. The CDR3 length is 14 residues. Germline CDR1 LGHDT, CDR2 YNNKEL (reference sequence). The CDR3 DNA is TGTGCCAGCAGCCAAGATCGAGGGTTAGAGACCCAGTACTTC. This encodes CASSQDRGLETQYF.

This chain uses TRBV4-1 with TRBJ2-7; 13 nucleotides align to TRBD2. Germline lookup yields CDR1 MGHRA and CDR2 YSYEKL. J lost 4 bases, V lost 4 bases, and 16 bases had no gene match. The CDR3 is 19 residues long. The CDR3 spells CASSRVGLAGAPGYYEQYF. DNA for the CDR3: TGCGCCAGCAGCCGGGTCGGACTAGCGGGGGCCCCGGGGTATTACGAGCAGTACTTC.

This chain connects TRBV20-1 to TRBJ2-1, with 10 bases fitting TRBD2. The junction had 8 bases not matched to a gene; V was cut back by 3 bases and J by 0 bases. CDR1 and CDR2 from the germline V gene are DFQATT and SNEGSKA (reference sequence). This CDR3 is built from 17 residues. As DNA, the CDR3 is TGCAGTGCTAGTTCTAGCGGGAGTGGGGGCTCCTACAATGAGCAGTTCTTC. Its protein is CSASSSGSGGSYNEQFF.

In nucleotides, the CDR3 is TGTGCCAGCAGCGTAGTCTCAGGGGACACTGAAGCTTTCTTT. The encoded protein is CASSVVSGDTEAFF. The genes are TRBV9 and TRBJ1-1, with a possible D match to TRBD1 (6 bases). The V and J ends lost 0 bases and 3 bases respectively, with 9 bases between them. Germline values: CDR1 SGDLS, CDR2 YYNGEE. There are 14 residues in the CDR3.